Presented here are 5 T cell receptor beta chains from one specimen sequenced in a study of blood T cell repertoires in COVID-19. Some clones are missing from TCRdb's copy, which holds only in-frame ones; the method was immunoSEQ multiplex PCR. This sample has more than 65,000 clones; over 70% occur once, and the top ten carry approximately 34%. The specimen sequenced was peripheral blood. The receptor set was obtained from a woman aged 65 to 85 with acute or convalescent COVID-19.

The chain is built from TRBV28 and TRBJ1-6, with D possibly being TRBD1 (5 bases). CDR1 and CDR2 (germline): MDHEN, SYDVKM. The CDR3 covers 15 residues. Trimming removed 10 bases at V and 0 bases at J, with 13 bases between. The CDR3, as DNA: TGTGCCATCTTTGAGGACAACTCCTATAATTCACCCCTCCACTTT. It yields the protein CAIFEDNSYNSPLHF.

CDR3 in amino acids: CASSLVNYGYTF. Here the CDR3 DNA reads TGTGCCAGCAGTTTAGTAAACTATGGCTACACCTTC. The V and J genes are TRBV12-3 or TRBV12-4 and TRBJ1-2; D unclear. Trimming took off 1 base at V and 2 bases at J, with 2 bases between the two ends. This CDR3 has 12 residues.

The gene calls are TRBV7-3 and TRBJ2-2; 7 nucleotides match TRBD1. Germline CDR1 SGHTA, CDR2 FQGTGA. V lost 5 bases, J lost 3 bases, and 6 bases stayed unmatched. The CDR3 length is 15 residues. The CDR3 protein is CASSPRQGDTGELFF. DNA of the CDR3: TGTGCCAGCAGCCCCCGACAGGGAGACACCGGGGAGCTGTTTTTT.

This chain links TRBV5-4 with TRBJ1-1; 12 bases align to TRBD1. J lost 4 bases, V lost 3 bases, and 4 bases had no gene match. The CDR3 is 15 amino acids. CDR1 is SGHNT, CDR2 YYREEE, per germline (reference sequence). As DNA, the CDR3 is TGTGCCAGCAGCTGGGGACAGGGGGCGGTCACTGAAGCTTTCTTT. Translated: CASSWGQGAVTEAFF.

This clone was seen a few times. The CDR3: CASSLRQTEAFF. The CDR3 nucleotides are TGTGCCAGCAGCCTTCGACAAACTGAAGCTTTCTTT. The V gene is TRBV7-2, the J gene TRBJ1-1, with D unresolved. With 5 bases removed from V and 5 bases from J, the gap between germline ends came to 9 bases. Per the germline V gene, CDR1 is SGHTA and CDR2 is FQGNSA. The CDR3 contains 12 residues.